Below are 6 T cell receptor beta chains sequenced from a single sample in a study of blood T cells in healthy people across ages. Primed by a sample-barcoded 5' primer and a J-beta primer mix, a second PCR proceeded for about 7 to 11 cycles. TCRdb re-called the 5' RACE reads with MiXCR, one entry per CDR3 protein. Among about a million distinct CDR3 sequences listed, roughly two fifths were seen once. The sequencing input was blood. The receptor source for this set is a young man in good health.

This rearrangement joins TRBV27 to TRBJ1-1; no reliable D call. Between the trimmed V and J ends, which lost 5 bases and 5 bases, there was a span of 12 bases. Germline-derived CDR1 and CDR2 are MNHEY and SMNVEV (reference sequence). The CDR3 covers 13 residues. The CDR3 sequence is CASSIMERTEAFF. Here the CDR3 DNA reads TGTGCCAGCAGTATTATGGAAAGGACTGAAGCTTTCTTT.

This clonotype appeared once. Germline and junction disagree at one end, which may indicate a read error. The chain joins TRBV6-5 to TRBJ2-3, with 9 bases aligning to TRBD2. The CDR3 is 15 amino acids. Germline V gene sequence: CDR1 MNHEY, CDR2 SVGAGI. This chain's CDR3 is CANSSAGGTTDTQYF. The CDR3 nucleotides read TGTGCCAACAGTTCAGCGGGGGGCACCACAGATACGCAGTATTTT.

This clonotype was observed a few times. This rearrangement joins TRBV6-2 or TRBV6-3 to TRBJ2-5, with D hard to call. CDR1 is MNHEY and CDR2 is SVGEGT in the germline V gene. The V end was cut by 7 bases, the J end by 1 base, with 7 bases between. The CDR3 covers 12 residues. The CDR3 is CASTNTQETQYF. CDR3 sequence (DNA): TGTGCCAGCACCAACACCCAAGAGACCCAGTACTTC.

This clonotype appeared a few times. The chain couples TRBV2 to TRBJ2-1; the D gene could be TRBD1 or TRBD2 (5 bases each). The CDR3 runs 17 residues. Trimming shortened V by 6 bases and J by 0 bases, and 18 bases separated the two germline ends. Germline V gene data show CDR1 as SNHLY and CDR2 as FYNNEI. DNA of the CDR3: TGTGCCAGCAGGGGGACGCATCCAAGTACCTCCTACAATGAGCAGTTCTTC. Its protein is CASRGTHPSTSYNEQFF. The whole variable domain, remainder taken from reference TRBV2 and TRBJ2-1, is EPEVTQTPSHQVTQMGQEVILRCVPISNHLYFYWYRQILGQKVEFLVSFYNNEISEKSEIFDDQFSVERPDGSNFTLKIRSTKLEDSAMYFCASRGTHPSTSYNEQFFGPGTRLTVL.

The chain uses TRBV15 and TRBJ2-5, with 7 nucleotides matching TRBD1. V lost 2 bases to trimming and J lost 11 bases; unmatched junction nucleotides: 14. The CDR3 has 15 residues. The germline CDR1 and CDR2 sequences are LNHNV and YYDKDF (reference sequence). The CDR3 DNA reads as TGTGCCACCAGCAGACTCCCGACAGGGCTGGGCCAGCAGTACTTC. Protein: CATSRLPTGLGQQYF.

This chain links TRBV4-2 with TRBJ1-4, with D unresolved. V was clipped by 6 bases and J by 7 bases, with 15 bases between them. The CDR3 sequence is 14 residues long. Germline V lookup: CDR1 LGHNA, CDR2 YNFKEQ. The chain's CDR3 is CASRGSGFVEKLFF. As DNA, the CDR3 is TGTGCCAGCAGAGGAAGTGGTTTTGTTGAAAAACTGTTTTTT.